This entry is about one T cell receptor beta chain. This clone was seen only once. Which antigen it targets is not known. No much larger clonotype is one base removed from it; base qualities were not supplied. Patients with melanoma were used as donors. This entry is derived from a study of CD4+ T cells in melanoma (dated by TCRdb to 2022 to 2024). About the full investigation: The study investigated neoantigen-specific CD4+ T cells in human melanoma. On the study overall, not on this receptor specifically: According to the report, neoantigen-specific CD4+ T cells in melanoma displayed diverse differentiation states. The report described a correlation between neoantigen-specific CD4+ T cells and the function of CD8+ T cells, macrophages and B cells.

Library preparation used the immunoSEQ multiplex PCR assay. TCRdb's version of the immuneACCESS table is confined to in-frame rearrangements and falls short of the full clone set. An unresolved V gene accounts for under half of the shortfall where checked; the remainder is of unknown origin. This sample gives fewer than 55,000 clones in total; roughly 89% of them show up just once. Jointly, the top ten make up 10% to 15% of the sample. The clonotype was recovered from a human donor with melanoma. Sequenced input: peripheral blood.

This receptor has the CDR3 CASSLSGTSASTGELFF. In nucleotides, the sequence is TGTGCCAGCTCACTTTCCGGGACTAGCGCATCCACCGGGGAGCTGTTTTTT. The rearranged segments are TRBV18 and TRBJ2-2; the junction holds 10 bases that match TRBD2. From the cysteine through the phenylalanine, the CDR3 covers 17 amino acids. The retained sequence is limited to the CDR3, 51 bases, with the frame set at the first base. From V the trimming removes 4 bases and from J it removes 4 bases, while the gene matches leave 9 bases of the junction unaccounted for. As encoded in the germline V gene, CDR1 is KGHSH while CDR2 is LQKENI.